This T cell receptor (beta chain) was captured in a study of blood T cell repertoires in COVID-19. Participants spanned ages about 18 to 90 years and resided in around 25 US areas. Only in-frame clones appear in the TCRdb table, and some are missing; sequencing was by immunoSEQ multiplex PCR. The repertoire holds about 300,000 clones, with about 89% as singletons. In its sample, this clone was seen once. Per germline, CDR1 SGDLS and CDR2 YYNGEE. This CDR3 is 15 amino acids long. The V and J ends lost 4 bases and 2 bases respectively, with 15 bases between them. Sequencing was done on a sample of PBMCs or T cells enriched from blood (not recorded which). This TCR was recovered from a young woman who had recovered from COVID-19. J is TRBJ1-2 and V is TRBV9; D may be TRBD1 (6 bases). This CDR3 reads CASSTAQGSNYGYTF. The CDR3 nucleotides are TGTGCCAGCAGCACTGCACAGGGCTCGAACTATGGCTACACCTTC.